This T cell receptor (beta chain) appears in the sequencing data of a study of T cell clonotyping in hematopoietic cell transplantation (dated by TCRdb to the early 2020s). In terms of the full investigation: Pretransplant samples from recipients were collected after cytoreduction. A total of around 140 blood samples were collected in the study from some 37 consecutive transplant recipients and their related donors. Patients were recruited between September 2015 and 2017 and followed until September 2020 or death.

The immunoSEQ assay, a bias-controlled multiplex PCR with V- and J-specific primers, was used to amplify TCR beta CDR3 regions from genomic DNA. A second PCR step added a proprietary barcode and Illumina adapter sequences to the CDR3 amplicons. An Illumina MiSeq instrument was used to sequence the CDR3 libraries. In the paper's pipeline: Export and quality control were handled in immunoSEQ Analyzer 3.0, while downstream analyses relied on R Bioconductor and Immunarch. Repertoire metrics were calculated using only productive rearrangements within the normalized downsampled data set. Clonotypes larger than 5 templates in the normalized cohort were defined as pathologically expanded. The Inverse Simpson Index was used to measure repertoire diversity. CMV-specificity analyses were carried out on the non-normalized data set to capture all clonotypes. Sourced from immuneACCESS, this table was stored by TCRdb with only in-frame sequences that have V and J called. A share of the clones is absent; for the studies checked, an unresolved V gene accounts for under half, and the remainder has no known explanation. V, J and clone size reflect that table, while D and trimming were determined from the DNA. The sample has about 29,000 clones on record, around three quarters of them singletons. The ten largest clonotypes hold approximately 6.6% of the sample.

On the study overall, not on this receptor specifically: The sample size was limited, and CD4 and CD8 repertoire contributions could not be separated because cells were not sorted. Recipient TCR diversity fell after transplant, with pathologically expanded clonotypes rising progressively from day 30 to day 180. Recipient repertoires showed only a small fraction of overlap with donor repertoires, and over 95% appeared de novo at the given depth. Inverse Simpson Index values from donors and from recipients before transplant predicted broader TCR repertoire diversity after transplant.

Taken from cysteine to phenylalanine, the CDR3 has 14 residues. Only the CDR3 part of the read is kept: 42 bases, read in frame from the first base. The V and J ends are trimmed by 8 bases and 3 bases, leaving 19 bases between them. The germline V gene (reference sequence) sets CDR1 to GTSNPN and CDR2 to SVGIG. Explained via the paper, the time point label denotes: recipient sample about 28 days before transplant, after cytoreduction. Blood from recipients was drawn about 28 days before transplant and again at days 30, 100 and 180 after transplant. Using Nuclei Lysis Solution, genomic DNA was extracted from unfractionated peripheral blood mononuclear cells that were either fresh or cryopreserved. With respect to this clone: It has no known antigen specificity. No base quality values were provided; no much bigger clone lies one nucleotide off.

The rearranged chain carries TRBV30 and TRBJ1-2, and TRBD1 may be the D gene, going by 5 matching bases. The receptor comes from a woman aged 30 to 39 with chronic myeloid leukemia. Some clones in this sample may be carry-over from other donors' samples. The input for sequencing was peripheral blood mononuclear cells, taken before stem cell transplant. The base sequence is TGTGCCCAAAACCGGGGCTGGGGGGACTATGGCTACACCTTC. Its amino acids are CAQNRGWGDYGYTF.